This TCR beta chain appears in the sequencing data of a study of T cell responses to AZD1222 COVID-19 vaccine (dated by TCRdb to the early 2020s). As for the study more broadly: TCR sequencing was performed for fewer than 250 trial participants, of whom about 200 were given two doses of AZD1222 and some 26 were given two doses of MenACWY control vaccine. Trial participants were enrolled into age subgroups of 18-55, 56-69 and 70-plus years, which contained roughly 150, 30 and 60 TCR-sequenced participants, respectively. What the study reported, not specific to this receptor: The vaccine-associated CD4 TCRs covered the entire spike protein, and the dominant responses fell in regions 160-218 and 743-854. Epitopes outside the regions mutated in the B.1.351 and B.1.1.7 variants were reportedly recognized by nearly half of the unique spike-specific TCRs. The 56-69-year group was small, and its depth increase did not reach significance, likely because of low power. After two AZD1222 doses, both the breadth and the depth of spike-specific TCRs were significantly higher than at day 0 and than in MenACWY recipients. Conclusions about previously exposed vaccinees are limited, since just a handful of AZD1222 recipients were seropositive for SARS-CoV-2 at baseline. No day 14 peak-response samples were available, so repertoires were characterized only after the peak T cell response. Most participants were white British and females outnumbered males, and the authors suggested that clonal diversity may have been underestimated.

Of note for this clone: Its binding antigen is unknown. Base qualities are not provided; no much larger clone lies one nucleotide away.

The CDR3 regions of human TCRbeta chains were analyzed by immunosequencing. The source study handled its data this way. Repertoire TCRs were checked for matches against a reference library of SARS-CoV-2-specific TCRs that had been generated using the MIRA antigen-specificity platform. Breadth meant the fraction of unique TCRs that were SARS-CoV-2-associated, whereas depth meant the fraction of total T cells that were SARS-CoV-2-associated. Using the MIRA data, every spike-specific TCR was mapped to the spike region that the TCR reacted to and assigned to either a CD4 or a CD8 class. Log10-transformed breadth and depth values were compared by one-way ANOVA with Sidak's multiple comparisons tests. TCRdb re-hosts the immuneACCESS table, in-frame sequences only. Its copies lack some clones; in the studies checked, an unresolved V gene accounts for under half of them, and the cause for the rest is not known. V and J calls and clone size follow that table, whereas D and trimming were derived from the DNA. Here the sample has about 72,000 clones; roughly nine tenths occur a single time. The ten largest clonotypes hold roughly 30% of the sample.

The time point label on this specimen signifies: about 28 days (+/-7) after the second vaccine dose. AZD1222 recipients given second doses at about 4 weeks or at about 12 weeks were pooled, since spike-specific TCR depth and breadth were not found to differ between the two schedules. Samples from vaccinated people were obtained from the UK trials COV001 and COV002, which included a single-blind randomized controlled phase 2/3 trial of AZD1222 (ChAdOx1 nCoV-19) in healthy adults. For TCRbeta chain sequencing, PBMC samples from trial participants were taken at day 0 and at day 28 after the second dose. V gives up 3 bases and J gives up 0 bases, and the segment between their germline ends measures 8 bases. The CDR3 numbers 15 residues from cysteine through phenylalanine. This entry keeps only the CDR3 DNA: 45 bases, framed from base 1. The germline V gene (reference sequence) provides CDR1 LGHDT and CDR2 YNNKEL.

The material sequenced was peripheral blood, taken 28 days after the second AZD1222 dose. The receptor's source is an adult who received the AZD1222 COVID-19 vaccine. The chain is encoded by TRBV3-1 (or the pseudogene TRBV3-2) joined to TRBJ1-4; there is no confident call for the D gene. The nucleotides are TGTGCCAGCAGCCACCCAGGAGCAACTAATGAAAAACTGTTTTTT. It is translated as CASSHPGATNEKLFF.